The rows below give T cell receptor beta chains drawn from one sample of a study of blood T cells in healthy people across ages. TCRdb analysed the 5' RACE reads with MiXCR anew, one entry per CDR3 protein. The repertoire holds about 1.8 million distinct CDR3 sequences, about 50% seen once, with over 2% in the top ten. The sequencing input was blood. All receptors come from a woman aged 40 to 55 in good health. CDR3s include the opening cysteine and the closing phenylalanine or tryptophan. D genes are given only for firm matches.

>.|TRBJ2-1|TRBV4-2
CASSPPQRDNEQFF
>.|TRBJ2-1|TRBV2
CASSEEAANEQFF
>TRBD2|TRBJ2-3|TRBV7-2
CASSLDLTSAPTDTQYF
>.|TRBJ2-1|TRBV24-1
CATSDPGQNNEQFF
>TRBD1|TRBJ2-3|TRBV12-3/TRBV12-4
CASTPRTGGTDTQYF
>.|.|TRBV15
CATSSSGINCEQYF
>TRBD2|TRBJ2-1|TRBV27
CASSSPGLGFDEQFF
>.|TRBJ2-4|TRBV18
CASSPGSGGVAKNIQYF
>.|TRBJ2-3|TRBV4-3
CASSLAGQRADTQYF
>TRBD2|TRBJ2-5|TRBV20-1
CSADPGLAHQETQYF
>.|TRBJ1-5|TRBV6-2/TRBV6-3
CASSTHTGLEQPQHF
>TRBD2|TRBJ2-4|TRBV20-1
CSAREGVAKNIQYF
>.|TRBJ1-5|TRBV12-3/TRBV12-4
CASSYLLAGSIQPQHF
>TRBD1|TRBJ1-2|TRBV6-5
CASSDDRVVNYGYTF
>.|TRBJ1-2|TRBV2
CASSEGGAWGYTF
>.|TRBJ2-3|TRBV4-1
CASSQGDGLGTQYF
>.|TRBJ1-4|TRBV15
CATSRDTWGNNEKLFF
>.|TRBJ2-1|TRBV4-3
CASSQARGYEQFF
>.|TRBJ1-1|TRBV7-9
CASSGPGTHEAFF
>.|TRBJ2-5|TRBV5-1
CASSTQGGREGNEQYF
>TRBD1|TRBJ2-1|TRBV6-5
CASRPGGGQYNEQFF
>.|TRBJ1-2|TRBV29-1
CSVGLGLGYGYTF
>.|TRBJ2-1|TRBV5-1
CASSLGIRNEQFF
>.|TRBJ2-7|TRBV20-1
CSAYTAGTHSYEQYF
>TRBD1|TRBJ2-1|TRBV14
CASSYAGQGYNEQFF
>TRBD1|TRBJ2-3|TRBV20-1
CSAGTVSTDTQYF
>.|TRBJ2-6|TRBV2
CASSEDWTDSGANVLTF
>.|TRBJ1-2|TRBV5-1
CASTLDIMSNYGYTF
>.|TRBJ2-3|TRBV6-2/TRBV6-3
CASSTLELWAADTQYF
>.|TRBJ1-1|TRBV7-9
CASRGGEAFF
>.|TRBJ2-5|TRBV27
CASSGRWGPSETQYF
>TRBD1|TRBJ2-3|TRBV4-1
CASSQRQGGVTQYF
>.|TRBJ1-4|TRBV28
CASSLGGVNGKLFF
>.|TRBJ2-5|TRBV9
CASSVAAVRAYETQYF
>TRBD2|TRBJ2-1|TRBV10-2
CASRPGTSDWNEQFF
>TRBD1|TRBJ1-2|TRBV28
CASRQGVNYGYTF
>TRBD1|TRBJ2-4|TRBV15
CATSPEQGFIQYF
>TRBD2|TRBJ2-5|TRBV28
CASSLFGGGALETQYF
>.|TRBJ2-1|TRBV29-1
CSVKWVQETQFF
>.|TRBJ1-2|TRBV10-3
CAISGDQSGYTF
>.|TRBJ1-4|TRBV4-2
CASSQGSGPEGHEKLFF
>.|TRBJ2-1|TRBV7-2
CASSLRDDSYNEQFF
>.|TRBJ2-5|TRBV7-2
CASSLAGRGVETQYF
>.|TRBJ2-7|TRBV5-1
CASSGAPYEQYF
>.|TRBJ2-7|TRBV27
CASSLRAAGEQYF
>TRBD1|TRBJ2-6|TRBV7-9
CAIVNRGKAGANVLTF
>TRBD1|TRBJ2-3|TRBV7-2
CASSLYFPGQGRDTQYF
>.|TRBJ2-5|TRBV28
CASSLIVSSVFQETQYF
>TRBD2|TRBJ2-3|TRBV4-1
CASSQAQRGSDTQYF
>.|TRBJ2-1|TRBV7-9
CASSLGDHSYNEQFF
>.|TRBJ2-3|TRBV9
CASSASRGTADTQYF
>TRBD2|.|TRBV7-6
CASSLEAGGVQETQYF
>.|TRBJ2-1|TRBV12-3/TRBV12-4
CASSLARGNQFF
>.|TRBJ1-2|TRBV12-3/TRBV12-4
CASSFELGAQTNYGYTF
>TRBD2|TRBJ2-5|TRBV13
CASRAGERGVRTFQETQYF
>TRBD2|TRBJ2-3|TRBV20-1
CSARDRWRGGPDTQYF
>.|TRBJ2-3|TRBV28
CASSLLGPQDTQYF
>.|TRBJ1-2|TRBV28
CASGPRGVFYGYTF
>.|TRBJ2-1|TRBV27
CASSSLAPPGNEQFF
>TRBD1|TRBJ1-5|TRBV4-1
CASSQDLLGQENQPQHF